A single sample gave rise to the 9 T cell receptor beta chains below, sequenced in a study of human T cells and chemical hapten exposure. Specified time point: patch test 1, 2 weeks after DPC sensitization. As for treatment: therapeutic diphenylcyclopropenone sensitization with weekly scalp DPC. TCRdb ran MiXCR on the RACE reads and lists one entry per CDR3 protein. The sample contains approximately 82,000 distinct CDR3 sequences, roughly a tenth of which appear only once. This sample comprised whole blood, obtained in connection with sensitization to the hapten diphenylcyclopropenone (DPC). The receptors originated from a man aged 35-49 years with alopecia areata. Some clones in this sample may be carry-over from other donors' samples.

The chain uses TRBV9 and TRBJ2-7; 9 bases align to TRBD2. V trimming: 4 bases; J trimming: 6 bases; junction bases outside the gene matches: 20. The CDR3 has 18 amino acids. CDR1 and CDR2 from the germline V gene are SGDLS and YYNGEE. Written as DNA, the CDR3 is TGTGCCAGCAGCCCCCACACTAGCGGGCAGACGTTACGCTCCGAGCAGTACTTC. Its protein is CASSPHTSGQTLRSEQYF.

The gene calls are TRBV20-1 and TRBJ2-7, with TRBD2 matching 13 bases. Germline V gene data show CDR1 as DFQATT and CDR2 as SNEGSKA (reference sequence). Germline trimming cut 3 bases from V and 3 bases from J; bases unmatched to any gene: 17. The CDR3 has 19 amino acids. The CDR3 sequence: CSAREELAGGFLPRYEQYF. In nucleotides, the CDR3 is TGCAGTGCTAGGGAAGAACTAGCGGGAGGGTTCCTTCCCCGCTACGAGCAGTACTTC.

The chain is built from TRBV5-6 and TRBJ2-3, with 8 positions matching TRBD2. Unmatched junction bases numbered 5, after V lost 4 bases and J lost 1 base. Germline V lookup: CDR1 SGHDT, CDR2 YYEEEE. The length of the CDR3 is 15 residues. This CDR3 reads CASSHGLAGTDTQYF. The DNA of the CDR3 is TGTGCCAGCAGCCATGGACTAGCCGGCACAGATACGCAGTATTTT.

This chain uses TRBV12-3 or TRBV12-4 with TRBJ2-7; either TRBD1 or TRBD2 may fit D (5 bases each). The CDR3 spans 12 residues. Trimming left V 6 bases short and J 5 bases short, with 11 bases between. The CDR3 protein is CASSLGVHEQYF. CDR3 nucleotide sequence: TGTGCCAGCAGCCTGGGGGTCCACGAGCAGTACTTC.

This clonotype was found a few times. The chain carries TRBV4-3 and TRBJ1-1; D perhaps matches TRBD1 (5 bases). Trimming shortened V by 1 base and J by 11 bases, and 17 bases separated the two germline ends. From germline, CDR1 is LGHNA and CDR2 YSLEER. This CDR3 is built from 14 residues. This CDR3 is CASSQASGPGAAFF. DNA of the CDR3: TGCGCCAGCAGCCAAGCTAGCGGGCCTGGGGCGGCTTTCTTT.

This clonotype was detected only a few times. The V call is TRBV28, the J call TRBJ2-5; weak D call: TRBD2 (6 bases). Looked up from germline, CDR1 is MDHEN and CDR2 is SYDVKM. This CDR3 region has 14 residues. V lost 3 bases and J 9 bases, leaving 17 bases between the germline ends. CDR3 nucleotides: TGTGCCAGCAGTTTCGGGACTCAGGTGTGGGCCCAGTACTTC. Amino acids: CASSFGTQVWAQYF.

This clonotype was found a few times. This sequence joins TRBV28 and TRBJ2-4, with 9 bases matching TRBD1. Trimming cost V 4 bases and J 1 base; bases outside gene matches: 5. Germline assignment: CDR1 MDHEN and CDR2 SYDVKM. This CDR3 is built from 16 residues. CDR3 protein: CASSSTGGFAKNIQYF. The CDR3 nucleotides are TGTGCCAGCAGTTCGACAGGGGGGTTTGCCAAAAACATTCAGTACTTC.

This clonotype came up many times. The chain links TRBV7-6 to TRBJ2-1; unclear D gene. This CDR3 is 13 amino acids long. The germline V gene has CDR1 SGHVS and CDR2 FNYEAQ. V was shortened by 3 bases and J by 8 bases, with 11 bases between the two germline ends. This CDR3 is CASSFRFGYEQFF. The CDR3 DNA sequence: TGTGCCAGCAGCTTTCGGTTCGGGTATGAGCAGTTCTTC.

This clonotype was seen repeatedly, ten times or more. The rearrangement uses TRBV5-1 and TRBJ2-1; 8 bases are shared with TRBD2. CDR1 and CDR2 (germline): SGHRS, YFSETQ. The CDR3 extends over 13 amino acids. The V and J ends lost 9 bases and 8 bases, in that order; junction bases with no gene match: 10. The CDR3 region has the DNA TGCGCCACCAACTGGGACGGGAGGGATGAGCAGTTCTTC. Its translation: CATNWDGRDEQFF.